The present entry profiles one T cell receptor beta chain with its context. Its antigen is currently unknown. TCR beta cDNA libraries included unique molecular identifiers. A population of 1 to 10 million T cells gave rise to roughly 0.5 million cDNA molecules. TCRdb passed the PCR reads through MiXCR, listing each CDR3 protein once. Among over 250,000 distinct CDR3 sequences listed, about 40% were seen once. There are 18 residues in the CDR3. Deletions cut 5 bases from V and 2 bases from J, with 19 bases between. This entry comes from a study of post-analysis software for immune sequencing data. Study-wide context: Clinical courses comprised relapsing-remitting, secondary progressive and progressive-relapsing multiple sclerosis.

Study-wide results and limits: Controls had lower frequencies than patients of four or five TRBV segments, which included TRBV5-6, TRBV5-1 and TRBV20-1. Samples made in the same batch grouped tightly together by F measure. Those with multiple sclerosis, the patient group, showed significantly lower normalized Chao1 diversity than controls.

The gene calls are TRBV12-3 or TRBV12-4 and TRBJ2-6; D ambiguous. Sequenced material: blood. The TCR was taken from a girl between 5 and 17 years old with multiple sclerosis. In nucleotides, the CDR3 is TGTGCCAGCAGTCCACGGACGCGAAGGGTAGCTGGGGCCAACGTCCTGACTTTC. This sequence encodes CASSPRTRRVAGANVLTF.